The next 30 T cell receptor beta chains were all read from a single sample in a study of blood T cells in healthy people across ages. Alongside a J-beta primer mix, a sample-barcoded 5' primer served in a second PCR lasting about 7 to 11 cycles. TCRdb reprocessed the 5' RACE reads with MiXCR, giving one entry per CDR3 protein. The repertoire consists of around 1,000,000 distinct CDR3 sequences, with under 30% occurring once and the leading ten covering approximately 0.79%. These data were also filed under a second study, of T cells of mothers and their children.

Sequences were obtained from blood. The origin of the receptors is a girl aged 2 to 10 in good health.

The CDR3 sequence: CSVEDFPGQGTNTQYF. Written as DNA, the CDR3 is TGCAGCGTTGAAGATTTCCCGGGACAGGGGACGAATACGCAGTATTTT. The genes are TRBV29-1 and TRBJ2-3; 10 bases match TRBD1. The germline V gene encodes CDR1 SQVTM and CDR2 ANQGSEA. With 0 bases clipped from V and 7 bases from J, the junction kept 10 bases outside the gene matches. This CDR3 region has 16 residues.

V and J are TRBV7-9 and TRBJ1-1; D is unresolved. V lost 2 bases and J lost 11, with 15 bases in between. The CDR3 loop spans 13 amino acids. Germline V gene sequence: CDR1 SEHNR, CDR2 FQNEAQ (reference sequence). The CDR3 DNA reads TGTGCCAGCAGCTTAAGATCGGGAGATAGCGCTTTCTTT. Translated, it gives CASSLRSGDSAFF.

The chain couples TRBV14 to TRBJ1-2; D remains ambiguous. Germline V gives CDR1 SGHDN, CDR2 FVKESK. V shed 1 base and J shed 7 bases, with 16 bases lying between them. The CDR3 runs to 15 residues. The DNA of the CDR3 is TGTGCCAGCAGCCAAGTATACCGGGAACAGCGTGGCTACACCTTC. It encodes CASSQVYREQRGYTF.

The chain carries TRBV11-1 and TRBJ2-5; D gene ambiguous. The CDR3 runs to 14 residues. With 6 bases removed from V and 2 bases from J, the gap between germline ends came to 13 bases. Germline CDR1 SGHAT, CDR2 FQDESV (reference sequence). The CDR3 spells CASSRMGIQETQYF. For the CDR3, the DNA is TGTGCCAGCAGTAGAATGGGGATACAAGAGACCCAGTACTTC.

The V gene is TRBV5-1, the J gene TRBJ2-1; D possibly matches TRBD1 or TRBD2 (5 bases each). Germline CDR1 is SGHRS and CDR2 is YFSETQ. With 0 bases removed from V and 0 bases from J, the gap between germline ends came to 10 bases. This CDR3 spans 16 amino acids. For the CDR3, the DNA is TGCGCCAGCAGCTTGGTGTCGGGGCCCTCCTACAATGAGCAGTTCTTC. It yields the protein CASSLVSGPSYNEQFF.

The J gene is TRBJ2-1, the V gene TRBV7-9, with 7 bases identical to TRBD1. The CDR3 spans 17 residues. From germline, CDR1 is SEHNR and CDR2 FQNEAQ (reference sequence). V lost 5 bases and J lost 0; bases outside the gene matches: 10. CDR3 DNA sequence: TGTGCCAGCAGCACAAGACAGGGAACCAGCTCCTACAATGAGCAGTTCTTC. It is translated as CASSTRQGTSSYNEQFF.

This clonotype was recorded a few times. The chain couples TRBV6-5 to TRBJ2-2; no clear D. The CDR3 extends over 12 amino acids. In germline, CDR1 is MNHEY, CDR2 SVGAGI. V lost 6 bases and J 3 bases, leaving 5 bases between the germline ends. The CDR3 DNA reads TGTGCCAGCAGCATTGACACCGGGGAGCTGTTTTTT. It codes for CASSIDTGELFF.

The rearrangement joins TRBV7-2 to TRBJ2-5; D not resolved. This CDR3 comprises 15 residues. V was pared by 0 bases and J by 5 bases, with 13 bases between. The V gene's germline CDR1 is SGHTA and CDR2 FQGNSA. Here the CDR3 reads CASSLARTVLETQYF. CDR3 in DNA: TGTGCCAGCAGCTTAGCCCGGACGGTTTTGGAGACCCAGTACTTC.

The chain employs TRBV2 and TRBJ1-2; TRBD1 agrees at 8 bases. Germline-derived CDR1 and CDR2 are SNHLY and FYNNEI. This CDR3 comprises 15 residues. V was pared by 10 bases and J by 0 bases, with 10 bases of the junction left unmatched. In DNA form, the CDR3 reads TGTGCCACTCCCGGACAGGGCACAGCTAACTATGGCTACACCTTC. This encodes CATPGQGTANYGYTF.

This chain joins TRBV6-5 and TRBJ1-2; 9 bases are a match to TRBD1. The germline CDR1 and CDR2 sequences are MNHEY and SVGAGI. The CDR3 is 15 residues long. Trimming took 5 bases from V and 7 from J; bases not matched to a gene: 11. The CDR3 here is CASSPQGARAVGYTF. Here the CDR3 DNA reads TGTGCCAGCAGTCCACAGGGGGCGAGAGCGGTTGGCTACACCTTC.

The chain recombines TRBV20-1 with TRBJ2-1, with D hard to call. The germline CDR1 and CDR2 sequences are DFQATT and SNEGSKA (reference sequence). The CDR3 length is 15 residues. V lost 5 bases and J lost 0, with 14 bases in between. The CDR3 here is CSAPGPASSYNEQFF. CDR3 sequence (DNA): TGCAGTGCTCCAGGACCGGCCAGCTCCTACAATGAGCAGTTCTTC.

The chain is built from TRBV7-2 and TRBJ1-2; no firm D call. The CDR3 runs to 14 residues. V gave up 2 bases and J gave up 1 base, with 8 bases separating them. Looked up from germline, CDR1 is SGHTA and CDR2 is FQGNSA. Here the CDR3 reads CASSLYILNYGYTF. Here the CDR3 DNA reads TGTGCCAGCAGCTTATACATTCTTAACTATGGCTACACCTTC.

This clonotype was recorded once. V gene TRBV29-1 combines with J gene TRBJ2-2; D possibly corresponds to TRBD2 (6 bases). The CDR3 spans 14 residues. Germline CDR1 SQVTM, CDR2 ANQGSEA. The germline V and J ends were trimmed by 8 bases and 4 bases, with 17 bases remaining between them. The CDR3 here is CSYRRGSLTGELFF. The DNA of the CDR3 is TGCAGCTATCGCCGGGGGTCGCTCACCGGGGAGCTGTTTTTT.

This clonotype was detected only a few times. V and J are TRBV7-9 and TRBJ1-2; D gene ambiguous. This CDR3 is built from 13 residues. Trimming removed 0 bases from V and 6 bases from J, with 8 bases in between. The germline V gene has CDR1 SEHNR and CDR2 FQNEAQ (reference sequence). The DNA of the CDR3 is TGTGCCAGCAGCTTAGCGCTTGGGGATGGCTACACCTTC. Its protein product is CASSLALGDGYTF.

The rearrangement links TRBV7-9 to TRBJ2-4; 9 bases are shared with TRBD1. J was trimmed by 5 bases and V by 5 bases; bases with no gene match: 4. This CDR3 region has 14 residues. CDR1 SEHNR and CDR2 FQNEAQ come from the germline V gene (reference sequence). The CDR3 DNA follows: TGTGCCAGCAGCCCCCGGACAGGGGAAAACATTCAGTACTTC. Amino acids: CASSPRTGENIQYF. Complete variable domain (other parts from reference TRBV7-9 and TRBJ2-4): DTGVSQNPRHKITKRGQNVTFRCDPISEHNRLYWYRQTLGQGPEFLTYFQNEAQLEKSRLLSDRFSAERPKGSFSTLEIQRTEQGDSAMYLCASSPRTGENIQYFGAGTRLSVL.

This clonotype was seen a few times. Relative to the germline gene, one junction end is altered; a read error may explain this. DNA of the CDR3: TGCGCCGGCAGCCCCGGGGGTGGGTACGAGCAGTACTTC. Translation: CAGSPGGGYEQYF. The chain carries TRBV4-1 and TRBJ2-7; a possible D gene is TRBD2 (6 bases). This CDR3 has 13 residues. Germline CDR1 is MGHRA and CDR2 is YSYEKL.

The V call is TRBV7-3, the J call TRBJ1-1, with no clear D. The germline gives CDR1 SGHTA, CDR2 FQGTGA. Trimming removed 2 bases from V and 2 bases from J, with 6 bases in between. This CDR3 spans 13 amino acids. CDR3 sequence: CASSLFSNTEAFF. The DNA of the CDR3 is TGTGCCAGCAGCTTATTCAGTAACACTGAAGCTTTCTTT.

The chain employs TRBV20-1 and TRBJ2-5; no clear D gene. Germline CDR1 is DFQATT and CDR2 is SNEGSKA (reference sequence). The CDR3 sequence is 13 residues long. Trimming took 0 bases from V and 5 from J, leaving 10 bases between them. The CDR3 DNA is TGCAGTGCTAGAGATCTCCCATCGGAGACCCAGTACTTC. Protein product: CSARDLPSETQYF.

This chain connects TRBV20-1 to TRBJ2-3, with 13 bases lining up with TRBD2. The CDR3 totals 17 residues. The V segment lost 3 bases and the J segment 2 bases; nucleotides outside the gene matches: 8. CDR1 DFQATT and CDR2 SNEGSKA come from the germline V gene (reference sequence). CDR3 protein: CSARPGLAGSYTDTQYF. CDR3 coding DNA: TGCAGTGCTAGGCCGGGACTAGCGGGGTCCTACACAGATACGCAGTATTTT.

Only a few counts were recorded for this clonotype. This chain joins TRBV28 and TRBJ2-7; no clear D. The germline CDR1 and CDR2 sequences are MDHEN and SYDVKM. This CDR3 has 13 residues. Trimming took off 6 bases at V and 3 bases at J, with 12 bases between the two ends. CDR3 protein: CASSLAKNYEQYF. In nucleotides, the CDR3 is TGTGCCAGCAGCTTAGCCAAGAACTACGAGCAGTACTTC.

Only one count was recorded for this clonotype. The chain carries TRBV4-2 and TRBJ2-1; 7 bases are shared with TRBD2. The length of the CDR3 is 16 residues. V shed 3 bases and J 2 bases; nucleotides not matched to a gene: 7. The germline gives CDR1 LGHNA, CDR2 YNFKEQ. CDR3 in DNA: TGTGCCAGCAGCCAGTACCTAGCGGAAACCTACAATGAGCAGTTCTTC. Residues: CASSQYLAETYNEQFF.

The chain links TRBV20-1 to TRBJ2-7, with 9 nucleotides matching TRBD1. There are 15 residues in the CDR3. Germline V gives CDR1 DFQATT, CDR2 SNEGSKA (reference sequence). After removal of 6 bases from V and 5 bases from J, the junction contained 14 bases not matched to a gene. The CDR3 DNA reads as TGCAGTGCCATTGACAGGGGGACCCTCTACAACGAGCAGTACTTC. Its translation: CSAIDRGTLYNEQYF.

This clonotype has a handful of counts. This chain links TRBV7-9 with TRBJ1-6; no firm D call. Germline V CDR1 and CDR2: SEHNR, FQNEAQ (reference sequence). The CDR3 is made up of 15 amino acids. The V end lost 4 bases, the J end lost 8 bases, and 15 bases lay between the germline ends. CDR3 DNA sequence: TGTGCCAGCAGCTACTTCCGGGAGTCCTATTCACCCCTCCACTTT. Translating gives CASSYFRESYSPLHF. Supplemented by reference TRBV7-9 and TRBJ1-6, the full variable domain reads DTGVSQNPRHKITKRGQNVTFRCDPISEHNRLYWYRQTLGQGPEFLTYFQNEAQLEKSRLLSDRFSAERPKGSFSTLEIQRTEQGDSAMYLCASSYFRESYSPLHFGNGTRLTVT.

Points on this clonotype: Relative to the germline gene, one junction end is altered; a read error may explain this. This chain links TRBV12-3 or TRBV12-4 with TRBJ1-2; unclear D gene. CDR3 length: 13 residues. The CDR3 here is CTSSSPPDYGYTF. The CDR3 region has the DNA TGTACCAGCAGTTCCCCCCCTGACTATGGCTACACCTTC.

This clonotype was recorded a few times. Germline is not matched at one junction end, which may reflect a read error. The chain links TRBV7-9 to TRBJ1-1; D gene unclear. Germline CDR1 is SEHNR and CDR2 is FQNEAQ (reference sequence). This CDR3 spans 12 amino acids. Here the CDR3 reads CASSFDGGETFF. CDR3 nucleotides: TGTGCCAGCAGCTTCGACGGCGGTGAAACTTTCTTT.

This clonotype was seen repeatedly, ten times or more. The chain combines TRBV10-2 with TRBJ2-2; a possible D gene is TRBD1 (6 bases). V was trimmed by 6 bases and J by 7 bases, leaving 12 bases between them. The CDR3 has 13 residues. CDR1 is WSHSY, CDR2 SAAADI, per germline. DNA of the CDR3: TGCGCCAGCAGCGTACAGGGAATCGGGGAGCTGTTTTTT. This gives the protein CASSVQGIGELFF.

Only one count was recorded for this clonotype. This rearrangement joins TRBV12-3 or TRBV12-4 to TRBJ2-7; D is perhaps TRBD1 (6 bases). V dropped 1 base and J dropped 0 bases, with 10 bases sitting between them. This CDR3 is built from 15 residues. The CDR3 sequence is CASSLGQDGSYEQYV. Written as DNA, the CDR3 is TGTGCCAGCAGTTTAGGACAGGATGGCTCCTACGAGCAGTACGTC.

Only a few counts were recorded for this clonotype. The chain uses TRBV2 and TRBJ2-5; D possibly corresponds to TRBD1 (5 bases). The CDR3 extends over 13 amino acids. Germline assignment: CDR1 SNHLY and CDR2 FYNNEI. V gave up 6 bases and J gave up 6 bases, with 14 bases separating them. The CDR3 is CASRVGPEKTQYF. As DNA, the CDR3 is TGTGCCAGCAGGGTGGGGCCGGAAAAGACCCAGTACTTC.

This clonotype has more than one count but fewer than ten. This chain uses TRBV7-9 with TRBJ2-2; 8 nucleotides line up with TRBD2. Trimming took 4 bases from V and 0 from J; bases not matched to a gene: 13. The CDR3 length is 19 residues. Looked up from germline, CDR1 is SEHNR and CDR2 is FQNEAQ (reference sequence). CDR3 in amino acids: CASSSDPPQRGSNTGELFF. The CDR3 DNA is TGTGCCAGCAGCTCAGATCCCCCTCAGCGGGGGTCGAACACCGGGGAGCTGTTTTTT.

The V and J genes are TRBV20-1 and TRBJ1-1, with D possibly TRBD1 on 5 matching bases. The germline gives CDR1 DFQATT, CDR2 SNEGSKA (reference sequence). V was pared by 0 bases and J by 3 bases, with 11 bases between. CDR3 size: 14 residues. The CDR3 DNA is TGCAGTGCTAGAGATTCTCGGGGCGACACTGAAGCTTTCTTT. It encodes CSARDSRGDTEAFF.